The clone carrying this T cell receptor beta chain was detected a few times. This record comes from a study of patients and donors after allogeneic stem cell transplantation. TCRdb re-called the RT-PCR reads with MiXCR, one entry per CDR3 protein. The sample holds some 230,000 distinct CDR3 sequences, roughly an eighth seen once. The CDR3 loop spans 14 amino acids. CDR1 and CDR2 from the germline V gene are DFQATT and SNEGSKA (reference sequence). Trimming cost V 3 bases and J 2 bases, with 12 bases left between them. The sequence derives from a human donor who was either an allogeneic HSCT recipient or a stem cell or donor lymphocyte infusion donor (not recorded which). It is not recorded whose cells these are; they may come from a transplant donor. The specimen sequenced was blood, either unsorted or a sorted T cell fraction (not recorded which). V gene TRBV20-1 combines with J gene TRBJ2-3, with unresolved D. CDR3 DNA sequence: TGCAGTGCTAGGAACAGTTATTACACAGATACGCAGTATTTT. Its translation is CSARNSYYTDTQYF.